This T cell receptor beta chain was sequenced during a study of blood T cell repertoires in COVID-19. Study overall: The samples span acute and convalescent COVID-19 from the United States, Italy and Spain. Sources were T cells, B-cell-depleted T cells, or PBMCs; the material itself was cDNA or gDNA.

Method: immunoSEQ multiplex PCR; TCRdb's copy keeps in-frame clones and lacks some. The profile shows roughly 44,000 clones, about 87% of them singletons. The sample comprised peripheral blood. The receptor's source is a man older than 75 with acute or convalescent COVID-19.

The CDR3 nucleotides are TGTGCCAGCAGTCCCTGGGCAGGGGGCGGTGAAAAACTGTTTTTT. Residues: CASSPWAGGGEKLFF. The genes are TRBV28 and TRBJ1-4, with 8 bases lining up with TRBD1. V lost 5 bases, J lost 7 bases, and 9 bases stayed unmatched. CDR3 length: 15 residues. Germline CDR1 MDHEN, CDR2 SYDVKM.